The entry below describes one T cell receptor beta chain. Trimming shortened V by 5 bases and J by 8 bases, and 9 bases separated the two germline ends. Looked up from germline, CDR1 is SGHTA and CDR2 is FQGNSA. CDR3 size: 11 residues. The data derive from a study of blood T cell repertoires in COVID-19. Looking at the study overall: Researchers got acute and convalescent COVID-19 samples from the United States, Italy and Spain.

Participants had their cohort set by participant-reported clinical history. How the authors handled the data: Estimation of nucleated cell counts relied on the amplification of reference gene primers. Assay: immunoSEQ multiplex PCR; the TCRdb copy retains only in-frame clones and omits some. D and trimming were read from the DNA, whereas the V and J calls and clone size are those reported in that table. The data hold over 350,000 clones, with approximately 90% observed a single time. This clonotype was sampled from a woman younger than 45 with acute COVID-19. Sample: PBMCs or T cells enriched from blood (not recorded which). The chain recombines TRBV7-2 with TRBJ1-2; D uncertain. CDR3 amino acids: CASSATGGYTF. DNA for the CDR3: TGTGCCAGCAGCGCGACGGGGGGCTACACCTTC.